These T cell receptor beta chains were read from a single sample in a study of a mutant IDH1 vaccine in newly diagnosed glioma. The antigens these receptors bind are not known. TCRdb's copy holds only in-frame clones and misses some; the assay was immunoSEQ multiplex PCR. Altogether about 30,000 clones are present, around 80% being singletons, with the ten largest covering approximately 10%. The sample in question was PBMCs, obtained from a glioma patient whose treatment included an IDH1 peptide vaccine. The receptors were sampled from a woman aged 35 to 49 with glioma. Both conserved end residues are part of each CDR3. A D gene is named only where the DNA matches it firmly. Expanded clones get a size class; other rows say once, few or many, or leave the size out.

size: -; length: 15; V: TRBV15; D: -; J: TRBJ1-5; CDR3: CATSRDRGSTQPQHF; DNA: TGTGCCACCAGCAGAGATCGGGGGAGCACTCAGCCCCAGCATTTT
size: -; length: 14; V: TRBV19; D: -; J: TRBJ2-1; CDR3: CASVDPSSYNEQFF; DNA: TGTGCCAGTGTGGACCCGAGCTCCTACAATGAGCAGTTCTTC
size: -; length: 16; V: TRBV7-9; D: -; J: TRBJ2-1; CDR3: CASSLRDSGIYNEQFF; DNA: TGTGCCAGCAGTCTCAGGGACTCGGGGATATACAATGAGCAGTTCTTC
size: -; length: 21; V: TRBV19; D: -; J: TRBJ2-7; CDR3: CASSMRLVSGLGSIKSYEQYF; DNA: TGTGCCAGTAGTATGCGCCTAGTGTCGGGGCTGGGGTCCATTAAGTCCTACGAGCAGTACTTC
size: once; length: 15; V: TRBV11-2; D: TRBD2; J: TRBJ2-2; CDR3: CASSLWGGNTGELFF; DNA: TGTGCCAGCAGCTTATGGGGGGGAAACACCGGGGAGCTGTTTTTT
size: few; length: 15; V: TRBV7-2; D: TRBD2; J: TRBJ2-1; CDR3: CASSGSGGLYNEQFF; DNA: TGTGCCAGCAGCGGTAGCGGGGGGCTGTACAATGAGCAGTTCTTC
size: -; length: 15; V: TRBV30; D: -; J: TRBJ2-3; CDR3: CAWSGRQGRTDTQYF; DNA: TGTGCCTGGAGTGGCCGGCAGGGTCGCACAGATACGCAGTATTTT
size: few; length: 15; V: TRBV4-3; D: TRBD1; J: TRBJ2-2; CDR3: CASSQEGTGSGELFF; DNA: TGCGCCAGCAGCCAAGAGGGGACAGGATCCGGGGAGCTGTTTTTT
size: -; length: 13; V: TRBV7-9; D: -; J: TRBJ1-1; CDR3: CASSLKLQTEAFF; DNA: TGTGCCAGCAGCTTAAAACTTCAGACTGAAGCTTTCTTT
size: once; length: 16; V: TRBV4-3; D: -; J: TRBJ2-7; CDR3: CASSPLGGAGSYEQYF; DNA: TGCGCCAGCAGCCCCTTGGGGGGCGCGGGCTCCTACGAGCAGTACTTC
size: few; length: 14; V: TRBV19; D: -; J: TRBJ1-5; CDR3: CASSFENSNQPQHF; DNA: TGTGCCAGTAGTTTCGAAAATAGCAATCAGCCCCAGCATTTT